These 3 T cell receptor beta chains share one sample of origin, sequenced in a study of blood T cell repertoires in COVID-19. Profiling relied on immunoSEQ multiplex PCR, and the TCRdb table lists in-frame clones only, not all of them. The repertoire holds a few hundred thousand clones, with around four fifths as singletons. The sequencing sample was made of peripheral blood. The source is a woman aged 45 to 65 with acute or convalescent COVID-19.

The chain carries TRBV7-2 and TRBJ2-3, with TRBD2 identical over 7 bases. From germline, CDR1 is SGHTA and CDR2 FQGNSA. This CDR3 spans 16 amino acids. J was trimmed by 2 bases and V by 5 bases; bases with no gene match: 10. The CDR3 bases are TGTGCCAGCAGCGCGCCGGGGGGAACCGCCACAGATACGCAGTATTTT. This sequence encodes CASSAPGGTATDTQYF.

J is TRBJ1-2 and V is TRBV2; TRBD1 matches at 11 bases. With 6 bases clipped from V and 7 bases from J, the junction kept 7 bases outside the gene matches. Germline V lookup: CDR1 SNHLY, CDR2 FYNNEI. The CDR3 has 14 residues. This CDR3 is CASRSGTGGVGYTF. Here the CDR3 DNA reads TGTGCCAGCAGATCCGGGACAGGGGGTGTTGGCTACACCTTC.

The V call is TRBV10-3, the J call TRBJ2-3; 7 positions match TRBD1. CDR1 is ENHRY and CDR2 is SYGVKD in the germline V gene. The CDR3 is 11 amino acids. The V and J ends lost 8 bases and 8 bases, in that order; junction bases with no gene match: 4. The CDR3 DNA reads TGTGCCATCGGGACAGAGGGTACGCAGTATTTT. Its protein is CAIGTEGTQYF.